Listed here are 6 T cell receptor beta chains from one sample, sequenced in a study of neoadjuvant nivolumab and ipilimumab in lung cancer. TCRdb keeps only in-frame clones here, not all; method: immunoSEQ multiplex PCR. This table has about 4,700 clones, over 60% appearing once. This specimen consisted of normal lung tissue adjacent to the tumor, obtained after neoadjuvant nivolumab, alone or with ipilimumab, at or shortly before surgery. These receptor sequences come from an adult with non-small cell lung cancer. Some clones in this sample may be carry-over from other donors' samples.

The chain has TRBV29-1 and TRBJ1-2; D is undetermined. This CDR3 spans 13 amino acids. V was cut by 7 bases and J by 1 base, with 13 bases left in between. The germline V gene has CDR1 SQVTM and CDR2 ANQGSEA. CDR3 DNA: TGCAGCGCCCCCGGGGAGGGTAACTATGGCTACACCTTC. It specifies CSAPGEGNYGYTF.

V gene TRBV19 combines with J gene TRBJ1-1; D call uncertain. This CDR3 region has 12 residues. V was clipped by 0 bases and J by 4 bases, with 3 bases between them. CDR1 and CDR2 from the germline V gene are LNHDA and SQIVND (reference sequence). The CDR3, as DNA: TGTGCCAGTAGTATAGAGGGCACTGAAGCTTTCTTT. Its protein product is CASSIEGTEAFF.

This chain joins TRBV6-1 and TRBJ2-6, with a possible D match to TRBD1 (5 bases). The germline CDR1 and CDR2 sequences are MNHNS and SASEGT. The CDR3 length is 14 residues. Trimming removed 9 bases from V and 2 bases from J, with 11 bases in between. The CDR3 DNA follows: TGTGCCAGTGTGACAGTTACTGGGGCCAACGTCCTGACTTTC. It encodes CASVTVTGANVLTF.

This rearrangement joins TRBV5-1 to TRBJ1-1, with TRBD1 as a possible D gene (5 bases). The CDR3 is 16 amino acids. V lost 0 bases to trimming and J lost 2 bases, with 14 bases between them. The germline CDR1 and CDR2 sequences are SGHRS and YFSETQ. The CDR3: CASSLVSGGGNTEAFF. CDR3 coding DNA: TGCGCCAGCAGCTTGGTGTCTGGGGGGGGAAACACTGAAGCTTTCTTT.

The chain combines TRBV19 with TRBJ1-5, with no clear D. Trimming removed 5 bases at V and 5 bases at J, with 16 bases between. The CDR3 consists of 15 residues. The germline CDR1 and CDR2 sequences are LNHDA and SQIVND (reference sequence). CDR3 amino acids: CASSRAPMIYQPQHF. Here the CDR3 DNA reads TGTGCCAGTAGTCGGGCACCGATGATATATCAGCCCCAGCATTTT.

In this sample, this clone turned up once. J is TRBJ1-2 and V is TRBV6-5; D uncertain. Germline-derived CDR1 and CDR2 are MNHEY and SVGAGI. This CDR3 is 13 amino acids long. The germline V and J ends were trimmed by 2 bases and 3 bases, with 7 bases remaining between them. In nucleotides, the CDR3 is TGTGCCAGCAGTTACGCGGGAGACTATGGCTACACCTTC. Protein sequence: CASSYAGDYGYTF.